The clone carrying this TCR beta chain was seen repeatedly, ten times or more. The antigen is unknown. Time point in this sample: patch test 2, 6 weeks after DPC sensitization. This sample's treatment: therapeutic diphenylcyclopropenone sensitization with weekly scalp DPC. Non-pregnant alopecia patients aged 18 to 70, suitable for DPC therapy. Unfractionated whole blood yielded total RNA. This sample is drawn from a study of human T cells and chemical hapten exposure. Study overall: Patch tests containing 0.01% DPC, applied to the upper back, were read at 6 days. General study results and limits: Controls had significantly fewer large CDR3 similarity clusters than were formed by expanded TCRs.

Trimming at V came to 6 bases and at J to 5 bases, leaving 9 bases not matched to a gene. The CDR3 is 14 residues long. Germline V CDR1 and CDR2: MNHEY, SVGAGI. A single record per CDR3 protein comes from TCRdb applying MiXCR to the RACE reads. Of about 140,000 distinct CDR3 sequences in the sample, 10% to 15% were seen once. The receptor was isolated from a woman aged 45 to 65 with alopecia areata. Some clones in this sample may be carry-over from other donors' samples. The source was whole blood, collected in connection with sensitization to the hapten diphenylcyclopropenone (DPC). The rearrangement joins TRBV6-5 to TRBJ1-1; 7 bases match TRBD1. The CDR3 nucleotides read TGTGCCAGCAGATACGGCAGGGGGTGGACTGAAGCTTTCTTT. Encoded protein: CASRYGRGWTEAFF.